Each of the 20 T cell receptor beta chains below was sequenced from the same sample in a study of blood T cells in healthy people across ages. Next came a second PCR, run for about 7 to 11 cycles, which used a sample-barcoded 5' primer along with a J-beta primer mix. TCRdb re-called the 5' RACE reads through MiXCR, storing one row per CDR3 protein. The data hold hundreds of thousands of distinct CDR3 sequences, with less than 45% observed a single time. Source material: blood. The receptors shown here come from a man older than 75 in good health.

V and J are TRBV28 and TRBJ2-7; a weak D match, TRBD1 (5 bases). The V gene's germline CDR1 is MDHEN and CDR2 SYDVKM. The CDR3 is made up of 13 amino acids. V was cut by 6 bases and J by 4 bases, with 13 bases left in between. Here the CDR3 DNA reads TGTGCCAGCAGAGAGGACACTCCGTACGAGCAGTACTTC. Its translation: CASREDTPYEQYF. Combining the CDR3 with reference TRBV28 and TRBJ2-7 gives the whole variable domain DVKVTQSSRYLVKRTGEKVFLECVQDMDHENMFWYRQDPGLGLRLIYFSYDVKMKEKGDIPEGYSVSREKKERFSLILESASTNQTSMYLCASREDTPYEQYFGPGTRLTVT.

At least ten counts were recorded for this clonotype. The chain uses TRBV4-2 and TRBJ2-1, with D tentatively TRBD2 (7 bases). Germline V gene sequence: CDR1 LGHNA, CDR2 YNFKEQ. Trimming removed 1 base from V and 10 bases from J, with 20 bases in between. The length of the CDR3 is 16 residues. The CDR3 spells CASSQGRGAAGAEQFF. The CDR3 bases are TGTGCCAGCAGCCAAGGGAGGGGAGCGGCGGGGGCCGAGCAGTTCTTC.

This clonotype was observed at least ten times. V is TRBV15 and J is TRBJ1-3; D ambiguous. Trimming cost V 5 bases and J 2 bases, with 7 bases left between them. CDR1 and CDR2 from the germline V gene are LNHNV and YYDKDF (reference sequence). The CDR3 spans 13 residues. The chain's CDR3 is CATSDTAGNTIYF. CDR3 nucleotides: TGTGCCACCAGCGATACAGCTGGAAACACCATATATTTT. The entire variable domain, with the rest obtained from reference TRBV15 and TRBJ1-3, is as follows: DAMVIQNPRYQVTQFGKPVTLSCSQTLNHNVMYWYQQKSSQAPKLLFHYYDKDFNNEADTPDNFQSRRPNTSFCFLDIRSPGLGDTAMYLCATSDTAGNTIYFGEGSWLTVV.

The rearrangement joins TRBV4-2 to TRBJ2-7; D may be TRBD1 or TRBD2 (5 bases each). The germline CDR1 and CDR2 sequences are LGHNA and YNFKEQ. The CDR3 covers 14 residues. V was trimmed by 2 bases and J by 2 bases, leaving 10 bases between them. The CDR3 region is CASSQRDGAYEQYF. In DNA form, the CDR3 reads TGTGCCAGCAGCCAACGGGACGGTGCCTACGAGCAGTACTTC.

The chain joins TRBV5-1 to TRBJ2-3; possible D gene TRBD1, 5 bases. V lost 8 bases and J 4 bases, leaving 14 bases between the germline ends. The CDR3 is 13 residues long. CDR1 SGHRS and CDR2 YFSETQ come from the germline V gene. The CDR3, as DNA: TGCGCCAGTATGCAGGGTAGGGCAGATACGCAGTATTTT. Protein: CASMQGRADTQYF. Full variable domain (outside the CDR3, taken from reference TRBV5-1 and TRBJ2-3): KAGVTQTPRYLIKTRGQQVTLSCSPISGHRSVSWYQQTPGQGLQFLFEYFSETQRNKGNFPGRFSGRQFSNSRSEMNVSTLELGDSALYLCASMQGRADTQYFGPGTRLTVL.

This clonotype appeared a few times. V is TRBV7-9 and J is TRBJ2-1, with 7 bases matching TRBD2. Germline CDR1 and CDR2: SEHNR and FQNEAQ (reference sequence). This CDR3 has 15 amino acids. V dropped 4 bases and J dropped 9; count of bases not matched to a gene: 12. CDR3 DNA sequence: TGTGCCAGCAGCTCACCACCCAGCGGGACCATTGAGCAGTTCTTC. Protein sequence: CASSSPPSGTIEQFF.

The chain links TRBV6-2 or TRBV6-3 to TRBJ1-1; D might be TRBD1 (5 bases). V lost 2 bases and J 7 bases, leaving 11 bases between the germline ends. The CDR3 is 13 amino acids. Germline lookup yields CDR1 MNHEY and CDR2 SVGEGT. CDR3 DNA: TGTGCCAGCAGTTACGGGGGGAGTGGTGAAGCTTTCTTT. Translated: CASSYGGSGEAFF.

This clonotype was observed a few times. The chain couples TRBV5-1 to TRBJ2-1; D may be TRBD2 (5 bases). V was trimmed by 0 bases and J by 0 bases, leaving 10 bases between them. The CDR3 extends over 16 amino acids. Per germline, CDR1 SGHRS and CDR2 YFSETQ. The CDR3 protein is CASSLELVGSYNEQFF. CDR3 nucleotide sequence: TGCGCCAGCAGCTTGGAACTAGTTGGCTCCTACAATGAGCAGTTCTTC. Together with reference TRBV5-1 and TRBJ2-1, the CDR3 gives the full variable domain: KAGVTQTPRYLIKTRGQQVTLSCSPISGHRSVSWYQQTPGQGLQFLFEYFSETQRNKGNFPGRFSGRQFSNSRSEMNVSTLELGDSALYLCASSLELVGSYNEQFFGPGTRLTVL.

Remarks on this clonotype: Compared with germline, one end of the junction differs, possibly owing to a read error. The chain employs TRBV6-1 and TRBJ1-6, with D hard to call. This CDR3 has 14 residues. Germline CDR1 is MNHNS and CDR2 is SASEGT. CDR3 bases: TGTGCCAGCAGTGAACGTCCGGGAAATTCACCCCCCCACTTT. Translating gives CASSERPGNSPPHF.

This clonotype is labeled large (0.1 to 1%). The chain recombines TRBV6-2 or TRBV6-3 with TRBJ1-5; D uncertain. The CDR3 runs 15 residues. Germline loops: CDR1 MNHEY, CDR2 SVGEGT. V dropped 6 bases and J dropped 0 bases, with 12 bases sitting between them. The CDR3 coding sequence is TGTGCCAGCAGATCCGGTAGGGCTAGCAATCAGCCCCAGCATTTT. Its translation is CASRSGRASNQPQHF.

This clonotype was found many times. CDR3 loop: CSVASKGSAADTQYF. DNA for the CDR3: TGCAGCGTTGCTTCCAAAGGGAGTGCTGCAGATACGCAGTATTTT. The V call is TRBV29-1, the J call TRBJ2-3; tentative D call: TRBD2 (5 bases). This CDR3 is built from 15 residues. V lost 4 bases, J lost 4 bases, and 18 bases lay in between. Germline values: CDR1 SQVTM, CDR2 ANQGSEA.

The V call is TRBV28, the J call TRBJ2-2, with 7 bases lining up with TRBD1. The CDR3 consists of 15 residues. The germline V gene encodes CDR1 MDHEN and CDR2 SYDVKM. The V and J ends lost 6 bases and 3 bases, in that order; junction bases with no gene match: 7. CDR3 DNA sequence: TGTGCCAGCAGAGGCGACAGGGCGGACACCGGGGAGCTGTTTTTT. It encodes CASRGDRADTGELFF. Using reference TRBV28 and TRBJ2-2 for the parts outside the CDR3, the full variable domain is DVKVTQSSRYLVKRTGEKVFLECVQDMDHENMFWYRQDPGLGLRLIYFSYDVKMKEKGDIPEGYSVSREKKERFSLILESASTNQTSMYLCASRGDRADTGELFFGEGSRLTVL.

The rearrangement joins TRBV4-2 to TRBJ2-7; possibly TRBD1 for D (5 bases). The CDR3 length is 14 residues. Germline V gene lookup returns CDR1 LGHNA and CDR2 YNFKEQ. V was cut by 1 base and J by 0 bases, with 7 bases left in between. CDR3 in amino acids: CASSQGGASYEQYF. The CDR3 DNA reads TGTGCCAGCAGCCAAGGGGGCGCCTCCTACGAGCAGTACTTC.

This chain connects TRBV14 to TRBJ2-1; D uncertain. From germline, CDR1 is SGHDN and CDR2 FVKESK. CDR3 length equals 15 residues. Between the trimmed V and J ends, which lost 3 bases and 5 bases, there was a span of 14 bases. CDR3 region: CASSHISSPDNEQFF. The CDR3 bases are TGTGCCAGCAGCCATATTAGCTCCCCCGACAATGAGCAGTTCTTC.

This clonotype was recorded a few times. V usage is TRBV27 and J usage is TRBJ2-7, with TRBD2 matching over 12 bases. V was pared by 4 bases and J by 5 bases, with 9 bases of the junction left unmatched. The length of the CDR3 is 16 residues. The V gene's germline CDR1 is MNHEY and CDR2 SMNVEV (reference sequence). CDR3 bases: TGTGCCAGCAGTTCCCCCACTAGCGGGAGGAACCACGAGCAGTACTTC. Translating it yields CASSSPTSGRNHEQYF.

This clonotype came up a few times. The rearrangement uses TRBV6-2 or TRBV6-3 and TRBJ2-5, with 12 positions matching TRBD2. The J call is in doubt because the DNA end fits TRBJ2-7 better. In germline, CDR1 is MNHEY, CDR2 SVGEGT. The CDR3 totals 14 residues. CDR3 protein: CASSSLAGGLEQYF. The CDR3 DNA follows: TGTGCCAGCAGTTCACTAGCGGGAGGTCTCGAGCAGTACTTC.

This clonotype was counted many times. CDR3 protein: CSAGTSGSSYEQYF. The CDR3 bases are TGCAGCGCCGGGACTAGCGGTTCGTCCTACGAGCAGTACTTC. The chain employs TRBV20-1 and TRBJ2-7; 11 bases are a match to TRBD2. In germline, CDR1 is DFQATT, CDR2 SNEGSKA (reference sequence). The CDR3 has 14 amino acids.

The chain combines TRBV6-2 or TRBV6-3 with TRBJ1-5; no firm D call. The V gene's germline CDR1 is MNHEY and CDR2 SVGEGT. This CDR3 contains 14 residues. Trimming removed 2 bases at V and 0 bases at J, with 5 bases between. CDR3: CASSYTTSNQPQHF. For the CDR3, the DNA is TGTGCCAGCAGTTACACAACTAGCAATCAGCCCCAGCATTTT.

Only a few counts were recorded for this clonotype. The genes are TRBV7-2 and TRBJ1-1; D possibly corresponds to TRBD1 (5 bases). Germline values: CDR1 SGHTA, CDR2 FQGNSA. This CDR3 has 15 amino acids. V was cut by 5 bases and J by 7 bases, with 20 bases left in between. This CDR3 reads CASSPNGGGSVEAFF. CDR3 DNA sequence: TGTGCCAGCAGCCCTAATGGGGGGGGTTCGGTTGAAGCTTTCTTT.

The genes are TRBV6-1 and TRBJ2-7, with D tentatively TRBD1 (6 bases). Germline CDR1 and CDR2: MNHNS and SASEGT. Trimming shortened V by 1 base and J by 2 bases, and 9 bases separated the two germline ends. The CDR3 contains 14 residues. The CDR3: CASSEGGPPYEQYF. The CDR3 DNA sequence: TGTGCCAGCAGTGAAGGGGGGCCCCCCTACGAGCAGTACTTC.